The clone carrying this T cell receptor (beta chain) was detected once. This record belongs to a study of control samples from healthy donors and cancer patients. CDR1 and CDR2 (germline): SGHRS, YFSETQ. V was trimmed by 0 bases and J by 7 bases, leaving 8 bases between them. This CDR3 has 13 amino acids. TCRdb's copy holds only in-frame clones and misses some; the assay was immunoSEQ multiplex PCR. The sample holds approximately 210,000 clones, around 93% seen once. The chain carries TRBV5-1 and TRBJ1-3, with D uncertain. The sequence came from a man aged 25 to 40 in good health. Sequencing input: blood. Here the CDR3 DNA reads TGCGCCAGCAGCTTGGGACAATGGAACACCATATATTTT. Amino acid sequence: CASSLGQWNTIYF.